The table lists the clone carrying this TCR beta chain with a few counts. Its target is not known. The data are from a study of identical twins. Study results and caveats: Insertions ran lower in abundant cord blood beta clonotypes, though not in memory repertoires.

Through template switching, a universal primer site was introduced, and the cDNA contained unique molecular identifiers. One entry per CDR3 protein, called by TCRdb with MiXCR from the 5' RACE reads. Of approximately 620,000 distinct CDR3 sequences in the sample, under 9% were seen once. The CDR3 runs 14 residues. Germline V CDR1 and CDR2: DFQATT, SNEGSKA (reference sequence). With 1 base clipped from V and 4 bases from J, the junction kept 7 bases outside the gene matches. These same data were also listed under a study on yellow fever vaccine responses in identical twins.

The V gene is TRBV20-1, the J gene TRBJ2-7, with 7 nucleotides matching TRBD2. The TCR comes from a woman in her late teens or twenties in good health. Sequences were obtained from PBMCs. CDR3 nucleotide sequence: TGCAGTGCTAGAGGGGAGGGTCCGAGGTACGAGCAGTACTTC. Amino acids: CSARGEGPRYEQYF.